The 6 T cell receptor beta chains reported below all come from one sample, sequenced in a study of identical twins. TCRdb re-derived calls from the 5' RACE reads in MiXCR, one entry per CDR3 protein. In the table there are about 1.7 million distinct CDR3 sequences, less than 40% of which are singletons. Specimen: cord blood. Source of these receptors: a newborn girl in good health.

This clonotype has ten or more counts. The genes are TRBV28 and TRBJ1-2, with no clear D. The CDR3 runs 12 residues. The V gene lost 2 bases and the J gene lost 4 bases, with 5 bases spanning the gap. Germline V gene lookup returns CDR1 MDHEN and CDR2 SYDVKM. DNA of the CDR3: TGTGCCAGCAGTTTAAACACCTATGGCTACACCTTC. Protein product: CASSLNTYGYTF.

The J gene is TRBJ2-1, the V gene TRBV24-1, with D perhaps matching TRBD1 (5 bases). The better agreement between TRBJ2-7 and the DNA end casts doubt on the J call. CDR1 KGHDR and CDR2 SFDVKD come from the germline V gene. This CDR3 is 17 amino acids long. The CDR3 DNA is TGTGCCACCAGTGATCGATCCGACAGCTGGCCCTACAATGAGCAGTACTTC. It encodes CATSDRSDSWPYNEQYF.

This clonotype was seen a few times. The chain joins TRBV5-1 to TRBJ1-1, with D perhaps matching TRBD1 (5 bases). There are 13 residues in the CDR3. Trimming left V 2 bases short and J 2 bases short, with 7 bases between. Per the germline V gene, CDR1 is SGHRS and CDR2 is YFSETQ. CDR3 residues: CASSFGANTEAFF. DNA for the CDR3: TGCGCCAGCAGCTTCGGGGCCAACACTGAAGCTTTCTTT.

This clonotype was seen many times. A junction end diverges from the germline sequence, so it may reflect a read error. J is TRBJ1-2 and V is TRBV5-1; 8 bases fit TRBD1. CDR1 is SGHRS and CDR2 is YFSETQ in the germline V gene. The length of the CDR3 is 13 residues. The CDR3 reads CASSPDRGYGYTF. CDR3 coding DNA: TGTGCCAGCAGCCCCGACAGGGGCTATGGCTACACCTTC.

This chain links TRBV13 with TRBJ2-5; TRBD1 matches at 7 bases. The J call could be wrong; TRBJ2-7 is a better fit for the DNA end. Germline lookup yields CDR1 PRHDT and CDR2 FYEKMQ (reference sequence). This CDR3 is 16 amino acids long. CDR3 in amino acids: CASSLDLGGRGYEQYF. The CDR3 region has the DNA TGTGCCAGCAGCTTAGATCTAGGGGGCCGAGGTTACGAGCAGTACTTC.

The rearrangement uses TRBV3-1 and TRBJ2-4; D may be TRBD1 or TRBD2 (6 bases each). Matching the DNA end better, TRBJ2-5 makes the J call doubtful. There are 16 residues in the CDR3. The germline gives CDR1 LGHDT, CDR2 YNNKEL (reference sequence). The CDR3 here is CASSRGGLHLRETQYF. The CDR3 DNA reads as TGTGCCAGCAGCCGAGGGGGGCTCCACCTGAGAGAGACCCAGTACTTC.